Listed below are T cell receptor beta chains from one sample, sequenced in a study of OX40 agonist ivuxolimab in advanced cancers. Here immunoSEQ multiplex PCR was the method, and the copy in TCRdb shows in-frame clones only, minus some. The sample lists tens of thousands of clones; about 90% were seen once. This sample comprised CD4+ or CD8+ T cells sorted from blood, obtained in a trial of the OX40 agonist ivuxolimab. The receptors stem from an adult with an advanced solid tumor such as melanoma, head and neck, liver or kidney cancer. The CDR3 runs from the conserved cysteine through the conserved F or W. Each record gives: J gene, clone size, V gene, D gene, CDR3 length, CDR3 protein, CDR3 DNA. The D gene is left open where the match is weak. Rows may omit the clone size; those that give it use once, few, many or a size class.

j_call: TRBJ1-1
clone_size: once
v_call: TRBV4-2
d_call: .
cdr3_length: 13
cdr3_aa: CASSPLRGTEAFF
cdr3_nt: TGTGCCAGCAGCCCGCTTCGGGGCACTGAAGCTTTCTTT

j_call: TRBJ2-3
clone_size: .
v_call: TRBV10-3
d_call: TRBD2
cdr3_length: 16
cdr3_aa: CAISGSSGRTEDTQYF
cdr3_nt: TGTGCCATCAGTGGATCTAGCGGGAGAACTGAAGATACGCAGTATTTT

j_call: TRBJ1-1
clone_size: once
v_call: TRBV5-1
d_call: TRBD1
cdr3_length: 13
cdr3_aa: CASTGQGNTEAFF
cdr3_nt: TGCGCCAGCACGGGACAGGGGAACACTGAAGCTTTCTTT

j_call: TRBJ1-4
clone_size: .
v_call: TRBV11-3
d_call: TRBD1
cdr3_length: 15
cdr3_aa: CASSVRQGGNEKLFF
cdr3_nt: TGTGCCAGCAGCGTAAGACAGGGTGGGAATGAAAAACTGTTTTTT

j_call: TRBJ2-3
clone_size: .
v_call: TRBV19
d_call: .
cdr3_length: 15
cdr3_aa: CASSINRGSRDTQYF
cdr3_nt: TGTGCCAGTAGTATAAATCGGGGAAGCAGAGATACGCAGTATTTT

j_call: TRBJ1-5
clone_size: .
v_call: TRBV6-1
d_call: TRBD1
cdr3_length: 15
cdr3_aa: CASSLQGGSNQPQHF
cdr3_nt: TGTGCCAGCAGTTTACAGGGGGGGAGCAATCAGCCCCAGCATTTT

j_call: TRBJ1-1
clone_size: once
v_call: TRBV30
d_call: .
cdr3_length: 14
cdr3_aa: CAWTLTTGYTEAFF
cdr3_nt: TGTGCCTGGACCCTTACGACGGGCTATACTGAAGCTTTCTTT

j_call: TRBJ2-5
clone_size: .
v_call: TRBV18
d_call: TRBD2
cdr3_length: 16
cdr3_aa: CASSPPLLAGGETQYF
cdr3_nt: TGTGCCAGCTCACCACCGCTCCTAGCGGGAGGGGAGACCCAGTACTTC

j_call: TRBJ1-1
clone_size: .
v_call: TRBV11-2
d_call: TRBD1
cdr3_length: 14
cdr3_aa: CASSFRGRVTEAFF
cdr3_nt: TGTGCCAGCAGCTTCAGGGGGCGCGTCACTGAAGCTTTCTTT

j_call: TRBJ2-7
clone_size: .
v_call: TRBV28
d_call: TRBD1
cdr3_length: 17
cdr3_aa: CASRTPEPGQDPYEQYF
cdr3_nt: TGTGCCAGCAGAACCCCGGAGCCGGGACAGGACCCCTACGAGCAGTACTTC

j_call: TRBJ2-7
clone_size: once
v_call: TRBV18
d_call: .
cdr3_length: 15
cdr3_aa: CASSPAFLGNYEQYF
cdr3_nt: TGTGCCAGCTCACCCGCATTTCTAGGGAACTACGAGCAGTACTTC

j_call: TRBJ2-7
clone_size: .
v_call: TRBV10-3
d_call: .
cdr3_length: 14
cdr3_aa: CAISEDQGSYEQYF
cdr3_nt: TGTGCCATCAGTGAGGATCAGGGGAGCTACGAGCAGTACTTC

j_call: TRBJ2-3
clone_size: .
v_call: TRBV2
d_call: .
cdr3_length: 13
cdr3_aa: CASTGDFTDTQYF
cdr3_nt: TGTGCCAGCACTGGGGACTTCACAGATACGCAGTATTTT

j_call: TRBJ2-5
clone_size: .
v_call: TRBV28
d_call: .
cdr3_length: 15
cdr3_aa: CASSPLSRYGETQYF
cdr3_nt: TGTGCCAGCAGTCCACTATCTAGGTACGGGGAGACCCAGTACTTC

j_call: TRBJ2-1
clone_size: .
v_call: TRBV27
d_call: .
cdr3_length: 15
cdr3_aa: CASSWGTEPYNEQFF
cdr3_nt: TGTGCCAGCAGTTGGGGGACCGAACCCTACAATGAGCAGTTCTTC

j_call: TRBJ1-6
clone_size: .
v_call: TRBV7-8
d_call: TRBD1
cdr3_length: 16
cdr3_aa: CASSTLTGDFNSPLHF
cdr3_nt: TGTGCCAGCAGCACCCTGACAGGGGATTTTAATTCACCCCTCCACTTT

j_call: TRBJ2-1
clone_size: .
v_call: TRBV7-3
d_call: .
cdr3_length: 15
cdr3_aa: CASSSYIGAYNEQFF
cdr3_nt: TGTGCCAGCAGCTCTTATATAGGGGCCTACAATGAGCAGTTCTTC

j_call: TRBJ2-5
clone_size: .
v_call: TRBV30
d_call: TRBD1
cdr3_length: 13
cdr3_aa: CAWRSGQIETQYF
cdr3_nt: TGTGCCTGGAGGTCGGGACAGATCGAGACCCAGTACTTC

j_call: TRBJ2-5
clone_size: .
v_call: TRBV9
d_call: .
cdr3_length: 16
cdr3_aa: CASSAGTSYVQETQYF
cdr3_nt: TGTGCCAGCAGCGCCGGGACGTCGTACGTGCAAGAGACCCAGTACTTC

j_call: TRBJ1-5
clone_size: .
v_call: TRBV7-9
d_call: .
cdr3_length: 14
cdr3_aa: CASSLGGSSGPQHF
cdr3_nt: TGTGCCAGCAGCTTAGGTGGCAGTTCAGGACCCCAGCATTTT